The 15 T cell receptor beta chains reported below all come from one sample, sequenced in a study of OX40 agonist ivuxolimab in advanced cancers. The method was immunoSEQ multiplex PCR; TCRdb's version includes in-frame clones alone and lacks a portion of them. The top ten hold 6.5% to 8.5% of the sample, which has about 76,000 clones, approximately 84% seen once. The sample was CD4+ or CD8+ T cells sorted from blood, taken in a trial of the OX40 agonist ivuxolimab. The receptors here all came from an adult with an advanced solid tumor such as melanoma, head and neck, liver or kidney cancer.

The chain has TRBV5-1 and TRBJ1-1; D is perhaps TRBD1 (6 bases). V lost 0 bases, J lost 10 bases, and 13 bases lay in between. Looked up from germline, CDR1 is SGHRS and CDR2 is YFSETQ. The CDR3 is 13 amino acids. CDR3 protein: CASSLGDGGRAFF. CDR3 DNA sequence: TGCGCCAGCAGCTTGGGGGACGGGGGGCGAGCTTTCTTT.

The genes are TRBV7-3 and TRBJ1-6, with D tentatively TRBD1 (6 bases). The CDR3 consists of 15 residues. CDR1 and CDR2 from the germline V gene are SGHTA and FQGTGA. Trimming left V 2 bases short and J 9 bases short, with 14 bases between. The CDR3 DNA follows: TGTGCCAGCAGCTTACAGGGAAGGGGGATTTCACCCCTCCACTTT. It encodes CASSLQGRGISPLHF.

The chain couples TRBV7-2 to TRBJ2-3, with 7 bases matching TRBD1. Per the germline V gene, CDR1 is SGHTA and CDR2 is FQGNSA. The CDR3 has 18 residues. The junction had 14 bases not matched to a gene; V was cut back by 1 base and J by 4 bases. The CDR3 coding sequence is TGTGCCAGCAGCTTAGGGGGCAGAGGGGGCCTAGTTTCAGATACGCAGTATTTT. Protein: CASSLGGRGGLVSDTQYF.

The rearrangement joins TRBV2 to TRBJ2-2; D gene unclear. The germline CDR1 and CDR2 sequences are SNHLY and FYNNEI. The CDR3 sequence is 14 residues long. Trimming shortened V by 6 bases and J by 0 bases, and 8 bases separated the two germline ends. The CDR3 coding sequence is TGTGCCAGCAGAGACTCCTCGAACACCGGGGAGCTGTTTTTT. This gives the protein CASRDSSNTGELFF.

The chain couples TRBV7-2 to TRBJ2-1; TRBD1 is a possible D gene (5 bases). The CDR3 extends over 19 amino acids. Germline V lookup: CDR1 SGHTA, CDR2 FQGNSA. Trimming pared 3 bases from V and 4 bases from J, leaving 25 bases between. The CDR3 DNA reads TGTGCCAGCAGCTTCTCTTCCTCACAGGAGATTGTAAGGTACAATGAGCAGTTCTTC. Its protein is CASSFSSSQEIVRYNEQFF.

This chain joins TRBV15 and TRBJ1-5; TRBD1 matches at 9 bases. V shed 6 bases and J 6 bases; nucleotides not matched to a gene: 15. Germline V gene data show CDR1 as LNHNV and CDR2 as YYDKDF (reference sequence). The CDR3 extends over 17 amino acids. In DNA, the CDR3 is TGTGCCACCAGAGATATTCCGGACAGGGGCCTAGGTCAGCCCCAGCATTTT. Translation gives CATRDIPDRGLGQPQHF.

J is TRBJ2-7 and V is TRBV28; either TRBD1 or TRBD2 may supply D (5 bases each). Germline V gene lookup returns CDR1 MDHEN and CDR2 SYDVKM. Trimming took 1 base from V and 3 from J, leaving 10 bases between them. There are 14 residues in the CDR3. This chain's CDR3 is CASSLSGRDYEQYF. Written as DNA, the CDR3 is TGTGCCAGCAGTTTATCGGGACGGGACTACGAGCAGTACTTC.

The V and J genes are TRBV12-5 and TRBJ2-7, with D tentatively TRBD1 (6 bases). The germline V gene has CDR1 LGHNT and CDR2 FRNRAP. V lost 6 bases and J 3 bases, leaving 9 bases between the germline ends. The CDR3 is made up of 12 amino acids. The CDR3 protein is CASGPGVYEQYF. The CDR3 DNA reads TGTGCTAGTGGCCCAGGGGTCTACGAGCAGTACTTC.

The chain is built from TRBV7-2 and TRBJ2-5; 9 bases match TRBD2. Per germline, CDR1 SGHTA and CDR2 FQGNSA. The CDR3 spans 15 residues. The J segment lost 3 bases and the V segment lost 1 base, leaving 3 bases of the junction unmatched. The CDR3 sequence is CASSLVRLAEETQYF. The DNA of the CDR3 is TGTGCCAGCAGCTTAGTGCGACTAGCGGAAGAGACCCAGTACTTC.

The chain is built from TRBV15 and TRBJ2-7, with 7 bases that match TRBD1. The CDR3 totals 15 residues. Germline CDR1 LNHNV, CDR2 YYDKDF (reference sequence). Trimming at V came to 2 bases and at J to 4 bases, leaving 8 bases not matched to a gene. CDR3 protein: CATSRSPGGVYEQYF. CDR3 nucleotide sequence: TGTGCCACCAGCAGAAGCCCAGGGGGAGTTTACGAGCAGTACTTC.

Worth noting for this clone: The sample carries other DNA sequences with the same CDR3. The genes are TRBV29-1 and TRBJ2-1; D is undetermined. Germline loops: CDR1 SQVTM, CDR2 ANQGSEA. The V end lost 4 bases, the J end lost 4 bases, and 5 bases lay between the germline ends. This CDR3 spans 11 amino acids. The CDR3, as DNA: TGCAGCGTTGCGGGTTACAATGAGCAGTTCTTC. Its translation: CSVAGYNEQFF.

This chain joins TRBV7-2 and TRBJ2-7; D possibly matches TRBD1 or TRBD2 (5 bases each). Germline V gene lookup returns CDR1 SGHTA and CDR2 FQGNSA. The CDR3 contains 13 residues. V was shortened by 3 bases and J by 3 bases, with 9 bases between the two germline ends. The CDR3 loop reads CASSLGRLYEQYF. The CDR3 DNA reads TGTGCCAGCAGCTTGGGACGGCTCTACGAGCAGTACTTC.

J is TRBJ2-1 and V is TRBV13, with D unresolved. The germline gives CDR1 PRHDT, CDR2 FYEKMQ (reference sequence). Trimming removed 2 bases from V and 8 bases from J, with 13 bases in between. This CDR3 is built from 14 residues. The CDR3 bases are TGTGCCAGCAGCTTAACCTCGGAAGTCGATGAGCAGTTCTTC. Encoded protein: CASSLTSEVDEQFF.

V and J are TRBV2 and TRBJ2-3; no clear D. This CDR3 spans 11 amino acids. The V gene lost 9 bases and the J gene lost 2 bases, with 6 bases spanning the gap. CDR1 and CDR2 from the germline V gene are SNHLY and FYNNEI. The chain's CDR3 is CARSYTDTQYF. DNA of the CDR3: TGTGCCAGGAGTTACACAGATACGCAGTATTTT.

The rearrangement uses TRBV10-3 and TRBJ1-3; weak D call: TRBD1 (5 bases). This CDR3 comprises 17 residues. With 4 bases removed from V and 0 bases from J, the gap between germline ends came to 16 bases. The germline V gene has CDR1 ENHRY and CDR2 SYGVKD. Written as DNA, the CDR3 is TGTGCCATCAGTGGATCGGGGGACTCCTCCTCTGGAAACACCATATATTTT. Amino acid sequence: CAISGSGDSSSGNTIYF.